This T cell receptor (beta chain) came from a study of T cell changes during pregnancy in multiple sclerosis. V shed 4 bases and J 1 base; nucleotides not matched to a gene: 25. CDR3 size: 22 residues. The data were produced by immunoSEQ multiplex PCR, yet TCRdb's version contains in-frame clones alone and is incomplete. Here the sample spans 45,000 to 55,000 clones, 92% being singletons. This clone has a single count. V usage is TRBV23-1 and J usage is TRBJ2-3; 8 bases agree with TRBD2. TRBV23-1 is placed among ORFs of uncertain function. The clonotype was recovered from a female donor with multiple sclerosis, enrolled in a pregnancy study. Sequences were derived from CD4+ T cells from peripheral blood mononuclear cells, sampled after pregnancy. CDR3 DNA: TGCGCCAGCAGTCTCTGTGGGGGGACCGGGACTAGGGATTTGGAGCGCACAGATACGCAGTATTTT. As protein: CASSLCGGTGTRDLERTDTQYF.